The clone carrying this T cell receptor (beta chain) was counted only a few times. What it recognizes is unknown. This record belongs to a study of blood T cells in healthy people across ages. A second PCR, run for about 7 to 11 cycles, used a sample-barcoded 5' primer plus a J-beta primer mix. Each cDNA molecule received a tag from a template-switch adaptor that had 12 random nucleotides. Via MiXCR, TCRdb re-called the 5' RACE reads, giving one row per CDR3 protein. The sample consists of about 1.8 million distinct CDR3 sequences, around half of them appearing once. Germline V gene data show CDR1 as MNHEY and CDR2 as SVGAGI. With 2 bases clipped from V and 5 bases from J, the junction kept 12 bases outside the gene matches. This CDR3 has 18 residues. General study findings and limits: In older individuals, TCR beta diversity per million T cells was lower, falling roughly linearly with age.

Researchers collected around 10 milliliters of peripheral blood from every single donor. Whenever a sample was processed, at least 6 million PBMCs were isolated. The V call is TRBV6-5, the J call TRBJ2-1, with TRBD1 matching 10 bases. The clonotype comes from a woman aged 40 to 55 in good health. The specimen sequenced was blood. CDR3 protein: CASSYGTGAQPLNNEQFF. CDR3 sequence (DNA): TGTGCCAGCAGTTACGGGACAGGGGCCCAGCCGTTAAACAATGAGCAGTTCTTC.